This T cell receptor beta chain came from a study of regulatory T cells in long-lasting Graves disease (dated by TCRdb to about 2021). Describing the broader study: Newly diagnosed Graves' disease patients had taken antithyroid drugs for less than 3 months. A total of some 33 samples were covered by TCR sequencing, comprising around 13 persistent and some 20 newly diagnosed Graves' disease patients. The study took place in China and was registered as a clinical trial. Persistent Graves' disease patients were compared with newly diagnosed Graves' disease patients by peripheral blood TCR sequencing and RNA sequencing.

Libraries were built with multiplex PCR. TCRdb lists the instrument as Illumina HiSeq 4000. CDR3 regions were amplified by Arm-PCR with iRepertoire HTBI primers to construct TCR beta libraries. PCR products were gel purified before sequencing. On the authors' methods: Gene usage analysis of CDR3 amino acid clonotypes used the 55 to 65 TRBV and 14 to 15 TRBJ segments found across samples. COPE and FqMerger were used to merge filtered high-quality paired reads into contigs. BLAST was used to align contigs to IMGT TRBV, TRBD and TRBJ reference genes, with CDR3 defined following IMGT. Any clonotype with a frequency above 0.1% was classified as a highly expanded clone. Repertoire diversity was measured by Shannon entropy, and V-J evenness by the Gini coefficient. A clonotype was considered public if more than one individual shared it. Starting from the raw public reads, TCRdb applied fastp trimming at Q25, assembled clones with MiXCR and retained in-frame beta chains. Entries that share a CDR3 protein sequence are merged under the most common genes and DNA. TCRdb, not the authors, supplied the V and J calls. The sample yields 300,000 to 400,000 distinct CDR3 sequences; roughly a sixth were counted once. The ten largest clones represent roughly 29% of the sample.

This clonotype appeared a few times. There is no known antigen for this receptor. No much larger clone is present one base from it, and per-base qualities are unavailable. The investigation overall reported the following: The authors noted that the small sample size was a limitation that may lower accuracy. Sequencing and analysis were restricted to the TCR beta chain. Compared with newly diagnosed patients, persistent Graves' disease patients had lower TCR Shannon entropy and fewer highly expanded clones, which suggests clonal expansion. Patients with persistent disease shared more public clonotypes (fewer than 3,000) than newly diagnosed patients did (966). Persistent disease showed preferential use of TRBV28, TRBJ1-2 and TRBJ2-5, whereas newly diagnosed disease favored TRBV20-1 and TRBJ2-1. Peripheral blood alone was examined, since thyroid tissue, which constituted the primary lesion, could not be accessed.

V was cut back by 7 bases and J by 2 bases, leaving a gap of 9 bases between them. From the cysteine up to the phenylalanine, the CDR3 has a length of 12 residues. Solely the CDR3 DNA is kept, with 36 bases framed from the first base. Looking up the germline V gene yields CDR1 SQVTM and CDR2 ANQGSEA. What the time point label conveys for this sample: newly diagnosed GD, antithyroid drugs for less than 3 months. RNA was extracted from PBMCs in TRIzol for both TCR sequencing and RNA sequencing. Graves' disease was diagnosed according to American Thyroid Association guidelines. Patients were recruited from an endocrinology department in Xi'an, China. Each patient gave roughly 8.4 milliliters of peripheral blood, collected in an EDTA anticoagulant tube. PBMCs were isolated by Ficoll Paque Plus density gradient separation without further T cell sorting. An Agilent 2100 Bioanalyzer and agarose gel were used to check RNA quality, and a NanoDrop 2000 was used to measure RNA concentration.

This same sample was also taken into another study, of T cells in Graves' hyperthyroidism and ophthalmopathy. That second publication adds: Graves' hyperthyroidism was defined as stable when no progression to ophthalmopathy occurred over 18 months of follow-up. Hyperthyroidism patients were newly diagnosed, had a disease duration of under 2 months, and were aged 18 to 65 years. Patients with uncontrolled infections, other autoimmune diseases, pregnancy or lactation were excluded. Diagnoses relied on clinical symptoms, serum thyroxine and TRAb, thyroid ultrasound and orbital computed tomography. A first-round RT-PCR of the TCR CDR3 used the HTBI primer set with the Qiagen OneStep RT-PCR kit. Most expanded thyroid clonotypes (frequency above 0.001) were also detected in blood, suggesting blood repertoires may reflect thyroid immune responses. In cross-validation, a model built on a 13 V-J signature told ophthalmopathy apart from stable hyperthyroidism with 85% to 90% sensitivity and roughly 82% specificity, and in testing the same model reached 80%/75%. In validation, the model predicted progression to ophthalmopathy with roughly 70% sensitivity and approximately 78% specificity, a median of about 6 months before onset. To identify distinguishing TCR V-J signatures, a discovery cohort of about 100 patients was used, comprising 40 to 45 with Graves' ophthalmopathy and around 60 with stable Graves' hyperthyroidism. Prospective prediction of ophthalmopathy was tested in an independent validation cohort of 18 to 20 hyperthyroidism patients and 15 to 17 patients who later progressed to ophthalmopathy. The 100 discovery patients were divided at random into training and test sets in a 7:3 ratio. Thyroid tissue and blood T-cell repertoires from about six Graves' hyperthyroidism patients were also compared in the study. After blood sampling, hyperthyroidism patients were treated with methimazole at a starting dose of 30 mg daily, and ophthalmopathy patients were treated with high-dose intravenous methylprednisolone. Libraries were constructed in a second round of multiplex PCR, after which size selection and purification were carried out. Sequencing of the libraries was done on an Illumina HiSeq2000 using paired-end 100 bp reads. SOAPnuke was used to process the raw data, removing reads that contained adapters or uncalled bases, had a mean Phred below 15, or lacked an exact match to the constant primer or identifier. COPE v1.2.5 was used to merge high-quality paired reads, and clonotypes were defined as unique nucleotide sequences. MiTCR v1.1 was used to align the clonotypes against IMGT TRBV, TRBD and TRBJ reference segments. The analysis included only V-J combinations with a frequency above 0.0001, which together covered approximately 99% of the repertoires. A TCS score was defined as the ratio of F50 (clonal expansion) to E x V (chaos), with BLOSUM62-based TCRdist applied between CDR3 peptides within each V-J. Welch's t-statistics and random forest reduced roughly 530 V-J features to fewer than 15, which were used in a naive Bayes classifier (R e1071). Sample size was not statistically predetermined, and blinding of investigators to group allocation was not performed. The paper reports TCR Vbeta CDR3 sequencing of approximately 140 peripheral blood samples: approximately 41 ophthalmopathy, approximately 74 hyperthyroidism and roughly 17 progressor patients.

The sequencing here drew on peripheral blood mononuclear cells (PBMCs), taken at new diagnosis, from a patient treated with antithyroid drugs. This clonotype originated in a man aged 35-49 years with Graves disease. Donor details come from another sample of the same person, matched by shared clones. The chain is assembled from TRBV29-1 and TRBJ1-5, with the D gene too uncertain to name. The nucleotides are TGCAGCGCCGGTGACGGCAATCAGCCCCAGCATTTT. It encodes CSAGDGNQPQHF.